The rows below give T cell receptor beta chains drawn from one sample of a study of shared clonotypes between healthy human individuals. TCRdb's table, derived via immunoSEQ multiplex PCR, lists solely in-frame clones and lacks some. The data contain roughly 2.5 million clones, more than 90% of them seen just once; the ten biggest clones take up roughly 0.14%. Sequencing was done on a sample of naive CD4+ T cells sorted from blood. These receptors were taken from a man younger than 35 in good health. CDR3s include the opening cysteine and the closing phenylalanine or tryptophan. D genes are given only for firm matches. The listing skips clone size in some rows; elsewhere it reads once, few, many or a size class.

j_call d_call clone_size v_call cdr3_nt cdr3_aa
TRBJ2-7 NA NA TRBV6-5 TGTGCCAGCAGTTACTCGACGCCAGCCCTGAACCACGAGCAGTACTTC CASSYSTPALNHEQYF
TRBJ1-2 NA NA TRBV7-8 TGTGCCAGCAGCTTAGCGAAGGCATCTTTCTATGGCTACACCTTC CASSLAKASFYGYTF
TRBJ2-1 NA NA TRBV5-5 TGTGCCAGCACTCCTAGGGGGGATTCGAATGAGCAGTTCTTC CASTPRGDSNEQFF
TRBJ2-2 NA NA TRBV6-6 TGTGCCAGCAGCCCGCTGCCGGGGGACACCGGGGAGCTGTTTTTT CASSPLPGDTGELFF
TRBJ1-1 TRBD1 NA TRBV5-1 TGCGCCAGCAGCTTGCAGGGACAGATGAACACTGAAGCTTTCTTT CASSLQGQMNTEAFF
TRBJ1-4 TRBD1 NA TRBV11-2 TGTGCCAGCAGCTTAGGGGGACAGGGGAAGGAAAAACTGTTTTTT CASSLGGQGKEKLFF
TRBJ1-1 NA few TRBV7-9 TGTGCCAGCAGCCCCCGGCAGGGCATGAACACTGAAGCTTTCTTT CASSPRQGMNTEAFF
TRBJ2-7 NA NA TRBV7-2 TGTGCCAGCAGGTTGACGGGAACCTACGAGCAGTACTTC CASRLTGTYEQYF
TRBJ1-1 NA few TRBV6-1 TGTGCCAGCATCGGTTTCTGGGATGCTTTCTTT CASIGFWDAFF
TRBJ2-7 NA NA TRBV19 TGTGCCAGTAGTAGCTTCGGGAACGAGCAGTACTTC CASSSFGNEQYF
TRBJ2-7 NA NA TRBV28 TGTGCCAGCAGCTCAATAACTTACGAGCAGTACTTC CASSSITYEQYF
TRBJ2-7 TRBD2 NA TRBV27 TGTGCCAGCAGTTTATACGTGACTAGCGGGCTATCCTACGAGCAGTACTTC CASSLYVTSGLSYEQYF
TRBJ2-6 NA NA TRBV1 TGCACCAGCAAGCCTTTGGGCAGCCTTGGGGCCAACGTCCTGACTTTC CTSKPLGSLGANVLTF
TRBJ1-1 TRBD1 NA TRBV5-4 TGTGCCAGCAGCCGGGCCGGACAGGGAAACACTGAAGCTTTCTTT CASSRAGQGNTEAFF
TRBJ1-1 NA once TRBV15 TGTGCCACCAGCAGAGAAGTAGTGGTAGACACTGAAGCTTTCTTT CATSREVVVDTEAFF